This T cell receptor (beta chain) was recovered during a study of T-cell reconstitution after alpha-beta-depleted transplantation in children. Unique molecular identifiers were incorporated during preparation of the TCRbeta library. TCRdb redid the calling of the PCR reads with MiXCR, one entry per CDR3 protein. The sample lists 440,000 or so distinct CDR3 sequences, 43% occurring once. Germline values: CDR1 MDHEN, CDR2 SYDVKM. V lost 5 bases, J lost 3 bases, and 11 bases lay in between. CDR3 size: 14 residues. The chain recombines TRBV28 with TRBJ2-1; no reliable D call. This material consisted of PBMCs, taken before TCRalphabeta/CD19-depleted stem cell transplant. The TCR sequence derives from a girl aged 2 to 10 with aplastic anemia, due to receive a stem cell transplant. CDR3 protein: CASSDTGIYNEQFF. The CDR3 nucleotides read TGTGCCAGCAGTGATACCGGAATCTACAATGAGCAGTTCTTC.